This T cell receptor (beta chain) was profiled in a study of T cell responses to AZD1222 COVID-19 vaccine. Germline assignment: CDR1 LGHDT and CDR2 YNNKEL (reference sequence). Trimming cost V 3 bases and J 6 bases, with 12 bases left between them. The CDR3 has 14 residues. This table comes from immunoSEQ multiplex PCR, and its TCRdb copy is limited to in-frame clones, with some not included. In the table there are about 72,000 clones, about 88% of which are singletons. Sequenced here: peripheral blood, sampled 28 days after the second AZD1222 dose. The chain uses TRBV3-1 (or the pseudogene TRBV3-2) and TRBJ1-5; possible D gene TRBD1, 5 bases. This TCR was recovered from an adult who received the AZD1222 COVID-19 vaccine. The CDR3 reads CASSQGGPSQPQHF. DNA of the CDR3: TGTGCCAGCAGCCAGGGGGGTCCTTCTCAGCCCCAGCATTTT.